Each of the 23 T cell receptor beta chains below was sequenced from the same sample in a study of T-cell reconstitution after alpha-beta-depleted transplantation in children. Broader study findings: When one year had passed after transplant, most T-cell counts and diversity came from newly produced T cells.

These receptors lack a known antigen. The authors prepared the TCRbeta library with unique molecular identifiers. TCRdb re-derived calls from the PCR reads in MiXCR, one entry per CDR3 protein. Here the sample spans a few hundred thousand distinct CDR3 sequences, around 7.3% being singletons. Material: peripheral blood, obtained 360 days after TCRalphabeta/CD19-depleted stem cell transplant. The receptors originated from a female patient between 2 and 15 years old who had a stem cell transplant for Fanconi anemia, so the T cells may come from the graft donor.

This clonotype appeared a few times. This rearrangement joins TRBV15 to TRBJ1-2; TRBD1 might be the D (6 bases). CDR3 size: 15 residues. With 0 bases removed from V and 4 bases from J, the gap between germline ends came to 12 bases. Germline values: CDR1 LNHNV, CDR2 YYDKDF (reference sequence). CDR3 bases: TGTGCCACCAGCAGAGATGAAGGGGGGGTCTATGGCTACACCTTC. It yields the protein CATSRDEGGVYGYTF.

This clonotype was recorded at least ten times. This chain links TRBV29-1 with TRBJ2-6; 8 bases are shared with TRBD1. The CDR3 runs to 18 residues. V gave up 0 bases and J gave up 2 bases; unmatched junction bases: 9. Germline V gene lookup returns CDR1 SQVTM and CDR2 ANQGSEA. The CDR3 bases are TGCAGCGTTGAAGATCGCAGGGGGCTGAGAACTGGGGCCAACGTCCTGACTTTC. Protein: CSVEDRRGLRTGANVLTF. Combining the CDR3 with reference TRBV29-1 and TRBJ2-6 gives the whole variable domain SAVISQKPSRDICQRGTSLTIQCQVDSQVTMMFWYRQQPGQSLTLIATANQGSEATYESGFVIDKFPISRPNLTFSTLTVSNMSPEDSSIYLCSVEDRRGLRTGANVLTFGAGSRLTVL.

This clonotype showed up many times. The CDR3, as DNA: TGTGCCAGCAGCCCCCCCGGGGCCATCCCAGAAGCTTTCTTT. Protein: CASSPPGAIPEAFF. The gene calls are TRBV28 and TRBJ1-1; TRBD1 is a possible D gene (5 bases). Deletions cut 6 bases from V and 8 bases from J, with 19 bases between. The V gene's germline CDR1 is MDHEN and CDR2 SYDVKM. The CDR3 contains 14 residues.

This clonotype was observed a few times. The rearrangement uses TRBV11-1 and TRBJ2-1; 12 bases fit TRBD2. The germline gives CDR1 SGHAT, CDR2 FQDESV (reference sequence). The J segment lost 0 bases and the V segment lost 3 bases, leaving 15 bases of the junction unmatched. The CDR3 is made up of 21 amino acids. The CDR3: CASSLPIPRLAGVSSYNEQFF. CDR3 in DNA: TGTGCCAGCAGCTTGCCTATCCCCCGACTAGCGGGAGTTAGCTCCTACAATGAGCAGTTCTTC. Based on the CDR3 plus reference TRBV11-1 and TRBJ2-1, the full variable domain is EAEVAQSPRYKITEKSQAVAFWCDPISGHATLYWYRQILGQGPELLVQFQDESVVDDSQLPKDRFSAERLKGVDSTLKIQPAELGDSAMYLCASSLPIPRLAGVSSYNEQFFGPGTRLTVL.

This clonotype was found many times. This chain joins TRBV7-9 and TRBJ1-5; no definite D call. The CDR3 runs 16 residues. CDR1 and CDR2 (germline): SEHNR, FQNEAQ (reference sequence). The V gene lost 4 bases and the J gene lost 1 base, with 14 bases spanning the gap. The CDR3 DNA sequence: TGTGCCAGCAGCTCTGGCGTCGGGATGAGCAATCAGCCCCAGCATTTT. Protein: CASSSGVGMSNQPQHF. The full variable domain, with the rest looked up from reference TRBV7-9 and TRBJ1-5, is DTGVSQNPRHKITKRGQNVTFRCDPISEHNRLYWYRQTLGQGPEFLTYFQNEAQLEKSRLLSDRFSAERPKGSFSTLEIQRTEQGDSAMYLCASSSGVGMSNQPQHFGDGTRLSIL.

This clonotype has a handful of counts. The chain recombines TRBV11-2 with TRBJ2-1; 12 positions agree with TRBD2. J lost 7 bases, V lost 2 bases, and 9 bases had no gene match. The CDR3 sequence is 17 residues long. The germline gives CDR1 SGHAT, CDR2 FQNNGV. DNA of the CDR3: TGTGCCAGCAGCTTAAGTTGGGGACTAGCGGGCGCTAATGAGCAGTTCTTC. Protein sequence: CASSLSWGLAGANEQFF. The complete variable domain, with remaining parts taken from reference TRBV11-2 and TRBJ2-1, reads EAGVAQSPRYKIIEKRQSVAFWCNPISGHATLYWYQQILGQGPKLLIQFQNNGVVDDSQLPKDRFSAERLKGVDSTLKIQPAKLEDSAVYLCASSLSWGLAGANEQFFGPGTRLTVL.

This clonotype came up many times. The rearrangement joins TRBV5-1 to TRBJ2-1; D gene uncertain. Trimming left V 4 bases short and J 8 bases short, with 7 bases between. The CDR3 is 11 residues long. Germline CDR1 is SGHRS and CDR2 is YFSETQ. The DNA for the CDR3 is TGCGCCAGCAGCGATCACTATGAGCAGTTCTTC. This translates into CASSDHYEQFF.

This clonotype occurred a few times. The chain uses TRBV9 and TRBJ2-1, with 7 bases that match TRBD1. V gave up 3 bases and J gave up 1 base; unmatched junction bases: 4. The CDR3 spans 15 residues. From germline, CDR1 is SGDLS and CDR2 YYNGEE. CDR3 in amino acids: CASSGQGLSYNEQFF. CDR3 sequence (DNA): TGTGCCAGCAGCGGACAGGGATTGTCCTACAATGAGCAGTTCTTC.

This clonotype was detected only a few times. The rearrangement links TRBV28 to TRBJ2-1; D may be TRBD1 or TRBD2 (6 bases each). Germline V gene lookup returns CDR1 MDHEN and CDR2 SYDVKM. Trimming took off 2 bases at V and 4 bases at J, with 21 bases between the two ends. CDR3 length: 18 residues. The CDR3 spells CASSLGSSGAGLYNEQFF. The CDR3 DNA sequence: TGTGCCAGCAGTTTAGGGTCTTCGGGGGCAGGGCTATACAATGAGCAGTTCTTC.

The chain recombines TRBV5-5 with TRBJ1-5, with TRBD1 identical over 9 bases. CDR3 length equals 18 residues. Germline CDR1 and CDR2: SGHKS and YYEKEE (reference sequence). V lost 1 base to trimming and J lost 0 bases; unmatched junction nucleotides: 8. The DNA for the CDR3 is TGTGCCAGCAGCTTGTTGTGGACAGGGGTCGGTAGCAATCAGCCCCAGCATTTT. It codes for CASSLLWTGVGSNQPQHF.

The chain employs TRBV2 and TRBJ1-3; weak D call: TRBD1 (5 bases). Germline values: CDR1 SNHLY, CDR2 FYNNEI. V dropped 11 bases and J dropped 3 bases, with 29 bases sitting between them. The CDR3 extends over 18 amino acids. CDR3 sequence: CAFSLVTGVGIIGNTIYF. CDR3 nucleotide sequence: TGTGCCTTCAGTTTAGTTACAGGTGTGGGGATTATTGGAAACACCATATATTTT. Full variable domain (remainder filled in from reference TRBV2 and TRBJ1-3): EPEVTQTPSHQVTQMGQEVILRCVPISNHLYFYWYRQILGQKVEFLVSFYNNEISEKSEIFDDQFSVERPDGSNFTLKIRSTKLEDSAMYFCAFSLVTGVGIIGNTIYFGEGSWLTVV.

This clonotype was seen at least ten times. The CDR3 loop is CASSYSVTGVHNEQFF. Here the CDR3 DNA reads TGTGCCAGCAGTTACTCCGTGACAGGGGTTCACAATGAGCAGTTCTTC. The V gene is TRBV6-5, the J gene TRBJ2-1, with TRBD1 matching 8 bases. CDR1 is MNHEY, CDR2 SVGAGI, per germline. V shed 0 bases and J 5 bases; nucleotides not matched to a gene: 6. This CDR3 is built from 16 residues.

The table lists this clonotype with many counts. CDR3 region: CARPGQGGESTGELFF. CDR3 nucleotides: TGTGCCAGACCGGGACAGGGGGGCGAGAGCACCGGGGAGCTGTTTTTT. The genes are TRBV7-9 and TRBJ2-2; 11 positions agree with TRBD1. This CDR3 has 16 residues. Germline trimming cut 9 bases from V and 4 bases from J; bases unmatched to any gene: 10. From germline, CDR1 is SEHNR and CDR2 FQNEAQ (reference sequence).

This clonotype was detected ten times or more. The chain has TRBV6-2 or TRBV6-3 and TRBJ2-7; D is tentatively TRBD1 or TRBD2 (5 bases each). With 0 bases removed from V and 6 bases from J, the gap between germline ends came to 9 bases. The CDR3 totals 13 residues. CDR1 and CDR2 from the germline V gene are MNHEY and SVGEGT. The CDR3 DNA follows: TGTGCCAGCAGTTACTCGGGGGTACTCGAGCAGTACGTC. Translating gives CASSYSGVLEQYV.

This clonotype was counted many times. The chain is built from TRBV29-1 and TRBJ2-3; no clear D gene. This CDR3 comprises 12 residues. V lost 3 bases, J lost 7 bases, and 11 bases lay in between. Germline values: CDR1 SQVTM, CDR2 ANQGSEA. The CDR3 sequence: CSVDPLAYTQYF. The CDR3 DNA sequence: TGCAGCGTTGATCCACTTGCCTATACGCAGTATTTT.

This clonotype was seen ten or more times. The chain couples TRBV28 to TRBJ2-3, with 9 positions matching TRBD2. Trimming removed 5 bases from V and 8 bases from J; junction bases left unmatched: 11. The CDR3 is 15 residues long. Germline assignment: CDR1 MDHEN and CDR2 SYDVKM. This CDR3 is CASSLIAGALVTQYF. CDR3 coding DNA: TGTGCCAGCAGTCTCATAGCGGGGGCCCTCGTTACGCAGTATTTT.

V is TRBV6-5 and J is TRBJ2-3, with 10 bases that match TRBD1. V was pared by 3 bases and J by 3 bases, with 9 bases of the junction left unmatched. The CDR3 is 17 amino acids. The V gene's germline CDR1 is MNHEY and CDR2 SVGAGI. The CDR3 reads CASSYSDGTGVTDTQYF. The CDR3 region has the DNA TGTGCCAGCAGTTATTCAGATGGGACAGGGGTGACAGATACGCAGTATTTT.

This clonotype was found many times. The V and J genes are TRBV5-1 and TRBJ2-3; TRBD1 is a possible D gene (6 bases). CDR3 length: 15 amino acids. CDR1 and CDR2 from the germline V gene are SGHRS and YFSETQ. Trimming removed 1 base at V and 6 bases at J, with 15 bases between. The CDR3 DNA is TGCGCCAGCAGCTTGCCCACAGGGAGTTACGATACGCAGTATTTT. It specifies CASSLPTGSYDTQYF.

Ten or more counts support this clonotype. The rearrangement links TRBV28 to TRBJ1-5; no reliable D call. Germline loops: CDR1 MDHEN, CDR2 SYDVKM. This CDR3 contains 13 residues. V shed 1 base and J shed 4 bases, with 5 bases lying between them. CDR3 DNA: TGTGCCAGCAGTTTATTAGGGAATCAGCCCCAGCATTTT. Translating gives CASSLLGNQPQHF.

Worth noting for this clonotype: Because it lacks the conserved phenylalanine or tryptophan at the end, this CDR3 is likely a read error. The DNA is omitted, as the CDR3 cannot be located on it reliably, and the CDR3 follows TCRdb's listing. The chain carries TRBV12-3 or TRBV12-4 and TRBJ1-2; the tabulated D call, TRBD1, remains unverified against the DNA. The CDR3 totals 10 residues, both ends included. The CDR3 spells CASTYRGRGT.

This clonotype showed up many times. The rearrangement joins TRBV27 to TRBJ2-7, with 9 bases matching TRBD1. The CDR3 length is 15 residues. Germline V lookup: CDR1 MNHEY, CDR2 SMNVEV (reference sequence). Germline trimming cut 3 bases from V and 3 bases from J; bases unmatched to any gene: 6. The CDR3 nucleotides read TGTGCCAGCAGTTTCTCCGGGACAGGGTACTACGAGCAGTACTTC. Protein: CASSFSGTGYYEQYF.

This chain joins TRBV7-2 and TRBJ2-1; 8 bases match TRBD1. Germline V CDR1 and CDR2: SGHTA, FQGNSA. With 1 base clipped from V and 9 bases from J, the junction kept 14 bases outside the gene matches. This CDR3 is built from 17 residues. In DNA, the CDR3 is TGTGCCAGCAGCTTAGGGCCCTTGACTCTAGGACAGGGTGAGCAGTTCTTC. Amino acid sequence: CASSLGPLTLGQGEQFF.

Written as DNA, the CDR3 is TGCGCCAGCAGCGGACAGGGGGTCGGAGGGGCTAACTATGGCTACACCTTC. Translation gives CASSGQGVGGANYGYTF. The chain uses TRBV5-1 and TRBJ1-2, with 10 bases lining up with TRBD1. CDR3 length: 17 amino acids. CDR1 and CDR2 from the germline V gene are SGHRS and YFSETQ. The junction had 9 bases not matched to a gene; V was cut back by 4 bases and J by 0 bases.